This T cell receptor beta chain was recorded in a study of cytomegalovirus exposure and HLA in healthy donors. The wider study: About 85 million unique TCRs from HLA-typed donors were held in an early release of data.

In the PCR, 60 Vbeta and 13 Jbeta primers were used. Data came from immunoSEQ multiplex PCR; TCRdb stores just in-frame clones and leaves some out. Of around 99,000 clones listed, about 78% are singletons. The sequencing input was PBMCs. The source is a man aged 40-55 years in good health and CMV-seronegative.

The CDR3 loop reads CASSTRTSTDTQYF. The CDR3 nucleotides are TGTGCCAGCAGTACGCGGACTAGCACAGATACGCAGTATTTT. The chain employs TRBV6-6 and TRBJ2-3, with a weak D call TRBD2 (5 bases). The germline V and J ends were trimmed by 5 bases and 0 bases, with 9 bases remaining between them. Germline V gene data show CDR1 as MNHNY and CDR2 as SVGAGI (reference sequence). This CDR3 comprises 14 residues.